This entry describes one TCR beta chain. There is no known antigen for this receptor. Base qualities were left out, and no much larger clone turns up one base away. The sample belongs to a study of control samples from healthy donors and cancer patients (TCRdb year 2020). Library preparation used the immunoSEQ multiplex PCR assay. The table comes from immuneACCESS by way of TCRdb, which keeps in-frame sequences with V and J called. Part of the clones is missing from these tables; in studies checked, under half for an unresolved V gene and the rest for unknown reasons. The sample table records around 130,000 clones; approximately 88% of these occur just once. Clones ranked in the top ten supply 30% to 40% of the sample. V lost 0 bases and J lost 0 bases; the stretch between them is 12 bases long. The cysteine opens and the phenylalanine closes a CDR3 of 17 amino acids. Of the read, only the CDR3 DNA is kept; its 51 bases are in frame from base 1. Sequences ENHRY (CDR1) and SYGVKD (CDR2) are obtained from the germline V gene.

This receptor was identified in a man aged 50 to 59 in good health. The specimen sequenced was blood. The sequence joins TRBV10-3 to TRBJ1-3; tentative D gene TRBD1, with 6 bases matching. The sequence in DNA is TGTGCCATCAGTGAGTCCCCAGGACAGAGCTCTGGAAACACCATATATTTT. Translation gives CAISESPGQSSGNTIYF.